Listed below are T cell receptor beta chains from one sample, sequenced in a study of spatial heterogeneity in lung cancer. TCRdb re-derived calls from the 5' RACE reads in MiXCR, one entry per CDR3 protein. Seen here are some 100,000 distinct CDR3 sequences, approximately 4.4% observed once, and the top ten hold 21%. The specimen was lung tumor tissue, collected at surgery. These TCRs come from a male donor with early-stage non-small cell lung cancer. CDR3s include the opening cysteine and the closing phenylalanine or tryptophan. A D gene is named only where the DNA matches it firmly. Size values are once, few and many counts, or a class for expanded clones, and some rows have none.

TRBV5-6	-	TRBJ2-3	many	CASSFPLTGTDTQYF
TRBV10-3	TRBD2	TRBJ2-5	many	CAISDPGLAGGQYF
TRBV20-1	-	TRBJ2-3	many	CSAETGTDTQYF
TRBV18	-	TRBJ2-7	many	CASSPRTYYEQYF
TRBV11-2	TRBD2	TRBJ2-2	few	CASPGLAGNTGELFF
TRBV6-5	TRBD2	TRBJ2-7	many	CASRRSGRGRYEQYF
TRBV27	-	TRBJ2-5	few	CASSLLRGRYQETQYF
TRBV6-6	-	TRBJ2-7	many	CASSLEGALSSYEQYF
TRBV12-3/TRBV12-4	-	TRBJ2-2	many	CASSFEPGLTNTGELFF
TRBV4-1	-	TRBJ2-1	many	CASSQERTSRVNEQFF
TRBV20-1	TRBD2	TRBJ2-2	many	CSARSSREEATGELFF
TRBV21-1	-	TRBJ2-5	few	CASSKLSPGPGVVVETQYF
TRBV3-1	-	TRBJ1-2	many	CASSLPGDLPDGYTF
TRBV6-5	-	TRBJ1-1	many	CASGTSIGAFF
TRBV5-1	-	TRBJ2-6	many	CASSVNPSAGANVLTF
TRBV28	-	TRBJ2-3	many	CASSFTRVNTDTQYF
TRBV7-9	-	TRBJ2-7	many	CASSLFVDEQYF
TRBV7-9	TRBD1	TRBJ2-7	many	CASSLHTGTGKYEQYF
TRBV9	-	TRBJ2-2	many	CASRDNGELFF
TRBV28	-	TRBJ1-3	many	CASTLGVLARNTIYF
TRBV20-1	-	TRBJ1-1	many	CSASSGPKNTEAFF
TRBV7-2	-	TRBJ2-3	many	CASSPSPTDTQYF
TRBV21-1	-	TRBJ2-7	many	CASSKVGGDIEQYF
TRBV29-1	-	TRBJ2-3	few	CSVVGDTQYF
TRBV12-3/TRBV12-4	-	TRBJ2-2	many	CASSSKRRELFF
TRBV27	-	TRBJ1-5	many	CASSLQGDHQPQHF
TRBV29-1	-	TRBJ1-1	many	CSVLGDMMNTEAFF
TRBV20-1	-	TRBJ1-4	many	CSASSGGGGLNEKLFF
TRBV2	-	TRBJ1-5	-	CASSEETYSNQPQHF
TRBV4-1	-	TRBJ1-2	many	CASSQGWGGYGYTF
TRBV10-3	-	TRBJ1-5	-	CAISEVWDNSNQPQHF
TRBV6-6	-	TRBJ2-1	many	CASSYIDEQFF
TRBV5-1	TRBD2	TRBJ2-7	many	CASSSKGGRGAYEQYF
TRBV6-8	TRBD2	TRBJ2-3	-	CASPSGRFPQPTSQDTQYF
TRBV7-9	-	TRBJ2-7	many	CASSLGAFWDEQYF
TRBV20-1	-	TRBJ2-1	many	CSAYRRDSPHEEQFF